Listed below are T cell receptor beta chains from one sample, sequenced in a study of graft-versus-host responses after intestinal transplantation. Libraries were prepared by immunoSEQ multiplex PCR; TCRdb keeps only in-frame clonotypes and omits some of them. There are about 85,000 clones in the sample; roughly 80% occur only once, and roughly 0.83% lies in the top ten. Their specific antigens are unknown. The sample here was unstimulated CD4+ T cells sorted from spleen or lymph node cells, taken before intestinal transplant. Every receptor here comes from a human donor who received an intestinal transplant. The CDR3 runs from the conserved cysteine through the conserved F or W. The D gene is left open where the match is weak. Some rows have no size entry. The others give once, few or many, or a class for an expanded clone.

v_call,d_call,cdr3_length,j_call,clone_size,cdr3_aa,cdr3_nt
TRBV14,TRBD2,15,TRBJ2-1,.,CASSQDPLAGSEQFF,TGTGCCAGCAGCCAAGATCCCCTAGCGGGGTCTGAGCAGTTCTTC
TRBV30,TRBD2,15,TRBJ2-3,.,CAWSPGLAVTDTQYF,TGTGCCTGGAGCCCCGGGCTAGCGGTCACAGATACGCAGTATTTT
TRBV6-1,.,15,TRBJ1-6,.,CASSERYYYNSPLHF,TGTGCCAGCAGTGAACGGTACTACTATAATTCACCCCTCCACTTT
TRBV5-1,.,13,TRBJ2-5,.,CASSLGAPGAQYF,TGCGCCAGCAGCTTGGGGGCCCCAGGGGCCCAGTACTTC
TRBV28,.,13,TRBJ2-7,.,CAAASTGYYEQYF,TGTGCCGCAGCCTCAACAGGGTACTACGAGCAGTACTTC
TRBV5-4,.,14,TRBJ1-2,.,CASSLDSSFYGYTF,TGTGCCAGCAGCTTGGATAGTTCCTTCTATGGCTACACCTTC
TRBV30,TRBD1,15,TRBJ1-6,.,CAWSVRDRVKSPLHF,TGTGCCTGGAGTGTCCGGGACAGGGTAAAGTCACCCCTCCACTTT
TRBV7-9,.,11,TRBJ1-1,.,CASREGSEAFF,TGTGCCAGCAGGGAGGGGAGTGAAGCTTTCTTT
TRBV28,.,12,TRBJ1-5,.,CASSEAFQPQHF,TGTGCCAGCAGTGAAGCGTTCCAGCCCCAGCATTTT
TRBV27,.,13,TRBJ2-5,.,CASSTPAAGTQYF,TGTGCCAGCAGTACCCCGGCGGCCGGGACCCAGTACTTC
TRBV7-9,.,10,TRBJ2-2,.,CAPHTGELFF,TGTGCCCCCCATACCGGGGAGCTGTTTTTT
TRBV11-2,.,16,TRBJ2-1,.,CASSSQAGLSYNEQFF,TGTGCCAGCAGCTCCCAGGCGGGACTCTCCTACAATGAGCAGTTCTTC
TRBV7-3,.,14,TRBJ2-5,.,CASSLLQGEETQYF,TGTGCCAGCAGCCTATTACAGGGAGAGGAGACCCAGTACTTC
TRBV5-1,.,13,TRBJ2-2,.,CASSFGGTGELFF,TGCGCCAGCAGCTTCGGGGGAACCGGGGAGCTGTTTTTT
TRBV6-5,.,11,TRBJ2-3,.,CASSSQKTQYF,TGTGCCAGCAGTTCTCAGAAAACGCAGTATTTT
TRBV10-3,TRBD2,16,TRBJ2-7,.,CAIRGTSGRARNEQYF,TGTGCCATCAGGGGGACTAGCGGGAGGGCCCGTAACGAGCAGTACTTC
TRBV29-1,.,13,TRBJ2-3,.,CSVARQVTDTQYF,TGCAGCGTCGCAAGACAGGTCACAGATACGCAGTATTTT
TRBV7-8,.,17,TRBJ1-1,.,CASSLELLRGWSTEAFF,TGTGCCAGCAGCTTAGAGCTCCTCAGGGGTTGGAGCACTGAAGCTTTCTTT
TRBV6-1,TRBD1,15,TRBJ2-7,.,CASSEALGQGSEQYF,TGTGCCAGCAGTGAAGCTCTGGGACAGGGATCCGAGCAGTACTTC
TRBV7-8,.,13,TRBJ2-7,.,CASSSGTLGQQYF,TGTGCCAGCAGCTCCGGGACACTGGGCCAGCAGTACTTC
TRBV11-2,TRBD1,14,TRBJ2-5,.,CASSPLTGRETQYF,TGTGCCAGCAGCCCTCTGACAGGGAGAGAGACCCAGTACTTC
TRBV5-4,.,13,TRBJ1-6,once,CASSLGPSSPLHF,TGTGCCAGCAGCTTGGGGCCATCTTCACCCCTCCACTTT
TRBV27,.,12,TRBJ2-7,.,CASSLFHRERVF,TGTGCCAGCAGTTTATTTCACCGTGAACGGGTCTTC
TRBV7-3,.,16,TRBJ2-3,.,CASSLFPRQVTDTQYF,TGTGCCAGCAGCTTATTCCCCCGACAGGTCACAGATACGCAGTATTTT
TRBV2,TRBD1,15,TRBJ2-2,.,CASSGQGAGTGELFF,TGTGCCAGCAGCGGTCAGGGGGCAGGGACCGGGGAGCTGTTTTTT
TRBV30,TRBD1,13,TRBJ1-6,.,CAWRQGAVSPLHF,TGTGCCTGGAGACAGGGGGCGGTTTCACCCCTCCACTTT
TRBV7-3,TRBD2,18,TRBJ2-3,.,CASSPGLAGAYGTDTQYF,TGTGCCAGCAGCCCAGGACTAGCGGGAGCCTATGGCACAGATACGCAGTATTTT
TRBV6-1,.,13,TRBJ1-2,.,CASSEQVNYGYTF,TGTGCCAGCAGTGAACAGGTGAACTATGGCTACACCTTC
TRBV18,TRBD2,14,TRBJ2-7,.,CASSLLAGADEQYF,TGTGCCAGCTCACTCTTAGCGGGAGCAGACGAGCAGTACTTC
TRBV5-6,TRBD2,14,TRBJ2-4,.,CASSGGGAKNIQYF,TGTGCCAGCAGCGGGGGGGGAGCCAAAAACATTCAGTACTTC
TRBV6-1,.,15,TRBJ1-6,.,CASSDRGGYNSPLHF,TGTGCCAGCAGTGACCGGGGAGGATATAATTCACCCCTCCACTTT
TRBV28,TRBD1,14,TRBJ2-1,.,CARITGQGVNEQFF,TGTGCCAGGATCACGGGACAGGGGGTCAATGAGCAGTTCTTC
TRBV7-2,TRBD2,15,TRBJ2-1,.,CASKPSGSSYNEQFF,TGTGCCAGCAAACCCAGCGGGAGCTCCTACAATGAGCAGTTCTTC
TRBV9,.,13,TRBJ1-1,.,CASSPGMNTEAFF,TGTGCCAGCAGTCCGGGAATGAACACTGAAGCTTTCTTT
TRBV5-1,.,13,TRBJ2-1,.,CASSERGYNEQFF,TGCGCCAGCAGCGAAAGGGGCTACAATGAGCAGTTCTTC
TRBV18,.,15,TRBJ1-1,.,CASSQSWASNTEAFF,TGTGCCAGCTCACAGTCCTGGGCCTCGAACACTGAAGCTTTCTTT
TRBV6-1,TRBD1,17,TRBJ1-5,.,CASSDHPGQGAGQPQHF,TGTGCCAGCAGTGACCATCCGGGACAGGGGGCTGGTCAGCCCCAGCATTTT